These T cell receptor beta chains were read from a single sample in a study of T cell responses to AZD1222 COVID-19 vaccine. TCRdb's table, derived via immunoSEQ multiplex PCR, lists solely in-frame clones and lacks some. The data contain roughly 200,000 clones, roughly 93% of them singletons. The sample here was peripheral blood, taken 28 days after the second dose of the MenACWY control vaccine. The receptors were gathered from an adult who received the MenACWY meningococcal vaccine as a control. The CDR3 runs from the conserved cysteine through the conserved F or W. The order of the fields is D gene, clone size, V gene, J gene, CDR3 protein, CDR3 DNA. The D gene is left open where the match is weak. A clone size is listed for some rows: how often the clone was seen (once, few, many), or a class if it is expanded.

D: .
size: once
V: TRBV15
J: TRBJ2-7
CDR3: CATSWGGVPYEQYF
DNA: TGTGCCACCAGCTGGGGCGGCGTTCCCTACGAGCAGTACTTC

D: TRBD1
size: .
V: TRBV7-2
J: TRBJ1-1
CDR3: CASSTTTGMNTEAFF
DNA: TGTGCCAGCAGCACGACGACAGGGATGAACACTGAAGCTTTCTTT

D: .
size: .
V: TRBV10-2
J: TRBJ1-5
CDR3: CASRDSNQPQHF
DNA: TGCGCCAGCAGGGACAGCAATCAGCCCCAGCATTTT

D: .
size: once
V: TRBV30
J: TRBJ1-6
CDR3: CAWSTLRRSSYNSPLHF
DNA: TGTGCCTGGAGTACCCTAAGACGGAGCTCCTATAATTCACCCCTCCACTTT

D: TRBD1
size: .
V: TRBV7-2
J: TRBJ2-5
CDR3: CASSLRQGARETQYF
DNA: TGTGCCAGCAGCTTAAGGCAGGGGGCAAGAGAGACCCAGTACTTC

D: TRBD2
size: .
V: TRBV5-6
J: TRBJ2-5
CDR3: CASAGLAGGRETQYF
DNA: TGTGCCAGTGCCGGACTAGCGGGGGGTCGGGAGACCCAGTACTTC

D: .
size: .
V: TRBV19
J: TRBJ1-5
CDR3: CASSTSPGRGNQPQHF
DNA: TGTGCCAGTAGTACCTCACCGGGACGCGGCAATCAGCCCCAGCATTTT

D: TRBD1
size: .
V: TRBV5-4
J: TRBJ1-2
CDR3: CASSSAPGQGENGYTF
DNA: TGTGCCAGCAGCTCGGCCCCGGGACAGGGTGAAAATGGCTACACCTTC

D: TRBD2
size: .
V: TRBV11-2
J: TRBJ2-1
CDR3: CASSRGGTNEQFF
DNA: TGTGCCAGCAGCCGGGGGGGGACGAATGAGCAGTTCTTC

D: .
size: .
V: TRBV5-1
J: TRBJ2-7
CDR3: CASSLAGELRYEQYF
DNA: TGCGCCAGCAGCTTGGCGGGGGAGCTACGATACGAGCAGTACTTC

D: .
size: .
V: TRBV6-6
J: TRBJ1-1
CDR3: CASSYSAGITEAFF
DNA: TGTGCCAGCAGTTACTCGGCAGGGATCACTGAAGCTTTCTTT

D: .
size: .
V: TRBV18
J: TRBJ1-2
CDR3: CASSPPHRTDNYGYTF
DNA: TGTGCCAGCTCACCACCCCATCGGACAGATAACTATGGCTACACCTTC

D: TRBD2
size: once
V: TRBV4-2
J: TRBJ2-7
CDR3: CASSQEGLALYEQYF
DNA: TGTGCCAGCAGCCAAGAGGGACTAGCTTTGTACGAGCAGTACTTC

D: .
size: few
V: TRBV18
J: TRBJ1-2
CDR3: CASSPDFQGSGYTF
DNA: TGTGCCAGCTCACCGGATTTCCAGGGAAGTGGCTACACCTTC

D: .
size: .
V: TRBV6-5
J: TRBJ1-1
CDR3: CASSYQMNTEAFF
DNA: TGTGCCAGCAGTTACCAGATGAACACTGAAGCTTTCTTT

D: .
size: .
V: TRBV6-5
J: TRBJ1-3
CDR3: CASSPQYGNTIYF
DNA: TGTGCCAGCAGTCCCCAGTATGGAAACACCATATATTTT

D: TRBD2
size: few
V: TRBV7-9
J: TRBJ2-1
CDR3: CASSSSGGAYNEQFF
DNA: TGTGCCAGCAGCTCTAGCGGGGGGGCTTACAATGAGCAGTTCTTC

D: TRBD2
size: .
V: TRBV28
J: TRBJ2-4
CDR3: CASSLSSGGAKNIQYF
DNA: TGTGCCAGCAGTTTGTCCAGCGGGGGGGCAAAAAACATTCAGTACTTC